A single TCR beta chain is shown here with its context. CDR3 length: 18 residues. V was pared by 0 bases and J by 2 bases, with 12 bases of the junction left unmatched. Germline values: CDR1 SGHVS, CDR2 FNYEAQ. TCRdb's copy holds only in-frame clones and misses some; the assay was immunoSEQ multiplex PCR. The data show approximately 110,000 clones, roughly 92% seen once. This sample stems from a study of T cell changes during pregnancy in multiple sclerosis. The sample was peripheral blood, taken after pregnancy. The receptor's source is a female donor with multiple sclerosis, enrolled in a pregnancy study. The chain carries TRBV7-6 and TRBJ2-7, with 8 bases matching TRBD1. The chain's CDR3 is CASSLATVGTGGAYEQYF. As DNA, the CDR3 is TGTGCCAGCAGCTTAGCTACGGTGGGGACAGGAGGTGCCTACGAGCAGTACTTC.